The source of this T cell receptor beta chain is a study of graft-versus-host responses after intestinal transplantation. As for the study in general: Each recipient received a multivisceral, liver-intestinal, or isolated intestinal graft. The recipients all started with anti-thymocyte globulin induction and then took tacrolimus and steroids for 3 to 4 years. Study conclusions and caveats: Allografts of patients with graft-donor T cell macrochimerism showed high graft-versus-host to host-versus-graft clone ratios. Levels of circulating GvH clones at their peak were associated with early post-transplant HvG declines.

Germline CDR1 MNHEY, CDR2 SMNVEV (reference sequence). This CDR3 is 13 amino acids long. V shed 8 bases, J shed 1 base, and the junction held 0 bases outside the gene matches. This table comes from immunoSEQ multiplex PCR, and its TCRdb copy is limited to in-frame clones, with some not included. The sample shows about 110,000 clones, 85% to 95% of them seen only once. On this clone itself: Its target is not known.

The source of this sequence is a human donor who was the organ donor for an intestinal transplant. Source: unstimulated CD8+ T cells sorted from spleen or lymph node cells, taken before transplant. The chain couples TRBV27 to TRBJ1-5; 9 bases line up with TRBD1. CDR3 region: CASGTGSNQPQHF. The CDR3 nucleotides read TGTGCCAGCGGGACAGGGAGCAATCAGCCCCAGCATTTT.